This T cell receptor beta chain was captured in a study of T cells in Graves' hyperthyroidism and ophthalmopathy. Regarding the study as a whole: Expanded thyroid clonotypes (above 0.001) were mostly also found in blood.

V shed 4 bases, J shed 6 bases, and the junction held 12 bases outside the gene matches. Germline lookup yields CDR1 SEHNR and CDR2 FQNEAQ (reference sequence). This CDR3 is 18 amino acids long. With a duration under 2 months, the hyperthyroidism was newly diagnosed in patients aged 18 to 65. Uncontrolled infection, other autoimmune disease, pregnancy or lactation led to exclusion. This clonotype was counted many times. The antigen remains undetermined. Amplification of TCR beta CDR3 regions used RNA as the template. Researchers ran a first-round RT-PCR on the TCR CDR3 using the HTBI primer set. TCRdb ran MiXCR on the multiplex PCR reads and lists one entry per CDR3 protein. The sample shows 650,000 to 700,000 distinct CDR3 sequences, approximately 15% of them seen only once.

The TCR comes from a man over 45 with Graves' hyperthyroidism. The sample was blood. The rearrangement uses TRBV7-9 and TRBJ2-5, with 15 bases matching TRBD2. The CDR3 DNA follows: TGTGCCAGCAGCTCGCATAGGACTAGCGGGAGGGGGGCGAAGACCCAGTACTTC. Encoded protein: CASSSHRTSGRGAKTQYF.